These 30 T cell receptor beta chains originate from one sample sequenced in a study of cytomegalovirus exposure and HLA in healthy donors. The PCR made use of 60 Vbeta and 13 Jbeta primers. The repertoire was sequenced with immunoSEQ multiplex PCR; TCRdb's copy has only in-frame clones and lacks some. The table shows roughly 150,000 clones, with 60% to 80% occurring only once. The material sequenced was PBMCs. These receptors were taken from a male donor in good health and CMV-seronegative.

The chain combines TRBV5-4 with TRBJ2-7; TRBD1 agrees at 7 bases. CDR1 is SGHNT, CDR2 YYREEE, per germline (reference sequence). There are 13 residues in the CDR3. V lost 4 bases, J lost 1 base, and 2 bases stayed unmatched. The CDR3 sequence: CASSVTGSYEQYF. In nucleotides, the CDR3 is TGTGCCAGCAGCGTGACAGGGTCCTACGAGCAGTACTTC.

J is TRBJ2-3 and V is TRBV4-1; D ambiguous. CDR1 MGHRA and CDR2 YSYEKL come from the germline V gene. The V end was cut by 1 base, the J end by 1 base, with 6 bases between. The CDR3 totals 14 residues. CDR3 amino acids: CASSQAVRTDTQYF. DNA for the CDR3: TGCGCCAGCAGCCAAGCGGTCCGCACAGATACGCAGTATTTT.

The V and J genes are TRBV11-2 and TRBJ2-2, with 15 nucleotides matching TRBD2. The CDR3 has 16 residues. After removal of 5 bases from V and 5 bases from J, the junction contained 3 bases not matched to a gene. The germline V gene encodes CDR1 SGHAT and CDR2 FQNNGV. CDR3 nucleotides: TGTGCCAGCAGCCAAGGGACTAGCGGGAGGACCGGGGAGCTGTTTTTT. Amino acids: CASSQGTSGRTGELFF. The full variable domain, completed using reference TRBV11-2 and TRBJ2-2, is EAGVAQSPRYKIIEKRQSVAFWCNPISGHATLYWYQQILGQGPKLLIQFQNNGVVDDSQLPKDRFSAERLKGVDSTLKIQPAKLEDSAVYLCASSQGTSGRTGELFFGEGSRLTVL.

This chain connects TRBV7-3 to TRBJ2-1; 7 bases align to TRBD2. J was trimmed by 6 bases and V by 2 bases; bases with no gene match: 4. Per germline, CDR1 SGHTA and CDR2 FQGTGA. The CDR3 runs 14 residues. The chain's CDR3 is CASSLSREGNEQFF. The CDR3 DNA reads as TGTGCCAGCAGCTTATCGAGGGAGGGCAATGAGCAGTTCTTC.

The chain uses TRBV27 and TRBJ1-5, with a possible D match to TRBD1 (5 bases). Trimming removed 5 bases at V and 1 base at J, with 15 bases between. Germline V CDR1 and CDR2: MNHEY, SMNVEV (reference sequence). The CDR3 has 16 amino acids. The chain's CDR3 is CASSRGGTLSNQPQHF. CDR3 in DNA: TGTGCCAGCAGTAGGGGAGGGACCTTAAGCAATCAGCCCCAGCATTTT.

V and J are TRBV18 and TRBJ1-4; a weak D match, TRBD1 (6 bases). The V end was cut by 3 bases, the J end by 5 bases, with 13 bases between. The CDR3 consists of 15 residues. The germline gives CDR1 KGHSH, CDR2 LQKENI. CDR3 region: CASSPRRQENEKLFF. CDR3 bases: TGTGCCAGCTCACCCAGGCGACAGGAGAATGAAAAACTGTTTTTT.

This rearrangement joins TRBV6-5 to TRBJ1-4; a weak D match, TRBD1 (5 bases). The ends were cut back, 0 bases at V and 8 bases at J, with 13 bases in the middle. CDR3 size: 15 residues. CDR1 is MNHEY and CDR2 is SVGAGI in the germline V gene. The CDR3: CASSYSGGSGEKLFF. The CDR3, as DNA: TGTGCCAGCAGTTACTCCGGGGGATCGGGGGAAAAACTGTTTTTT.

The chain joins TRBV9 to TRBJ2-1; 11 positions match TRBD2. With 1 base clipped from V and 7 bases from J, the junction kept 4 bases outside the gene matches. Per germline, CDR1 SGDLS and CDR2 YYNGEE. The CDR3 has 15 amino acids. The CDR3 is CASSVLAGGPNEQFF. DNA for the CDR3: TGTGCCAGCAGCGTATTAGCGGGAGGGCCAAATGAGCAGTTCTTC.

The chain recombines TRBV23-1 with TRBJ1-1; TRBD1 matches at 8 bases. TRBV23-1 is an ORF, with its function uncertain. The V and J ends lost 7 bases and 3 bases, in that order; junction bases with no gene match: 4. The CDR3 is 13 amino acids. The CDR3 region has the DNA TGCGCCAGCATCCGACAGGGGTACACTGAAGCTTTCTTT. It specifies CASIRQGYTEAFF.

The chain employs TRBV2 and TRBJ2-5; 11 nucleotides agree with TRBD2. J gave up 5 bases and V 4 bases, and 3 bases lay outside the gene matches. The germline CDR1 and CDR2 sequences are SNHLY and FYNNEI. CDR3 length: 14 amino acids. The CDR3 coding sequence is TGTGCCAGCAGTGGGCTAGCGGGAGGTGAGACCCAGTACTTC. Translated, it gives CASSGLAGGETQYF.

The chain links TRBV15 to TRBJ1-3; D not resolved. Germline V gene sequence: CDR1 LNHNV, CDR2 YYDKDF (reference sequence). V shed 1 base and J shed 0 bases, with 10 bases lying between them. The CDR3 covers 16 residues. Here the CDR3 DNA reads TGTGCCACCAGCAGAGCCCAGACAAACTCTGGAAACACCATATATTTT. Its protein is CATSRAQTNSGNTIYF. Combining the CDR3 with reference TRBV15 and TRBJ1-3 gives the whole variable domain DAMVIQNPRYQVTQFGKPVTLSCSQTLNHNVMYWYQQKSSQAPKLLFHYYDKDFNNEADTPDNFQSRRPNTSFCFLDIRSPGLGDTAMYLCATSRAQTNSGNTIYFGEGSWLTVV.

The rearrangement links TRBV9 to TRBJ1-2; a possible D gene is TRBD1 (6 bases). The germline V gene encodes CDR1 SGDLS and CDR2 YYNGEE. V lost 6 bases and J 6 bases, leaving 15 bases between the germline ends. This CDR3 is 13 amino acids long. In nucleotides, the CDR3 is TGTGCCAGCACTGGGGGGGGCGAGGATGGCTACACCTTC. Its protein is CASTGGGEDGYTF.

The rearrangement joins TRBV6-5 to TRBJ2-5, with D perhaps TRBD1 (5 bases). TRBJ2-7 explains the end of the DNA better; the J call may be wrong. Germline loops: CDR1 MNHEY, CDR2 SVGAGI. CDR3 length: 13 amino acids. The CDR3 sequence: CASTSDSSYEQYF. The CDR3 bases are TGTGCCAGCACCTCCGACAGCTCCTACGAGCAGTACTTC.

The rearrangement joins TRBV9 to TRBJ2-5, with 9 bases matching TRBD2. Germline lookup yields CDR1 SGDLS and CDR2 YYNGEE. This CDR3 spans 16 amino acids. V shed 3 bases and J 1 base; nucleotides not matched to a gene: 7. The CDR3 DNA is TGTGCCAGCAGCGCGGGCCGACTAGCGGTCCAAGAGACCCAGTACTTC. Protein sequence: CASSAGRLAVQETQYF.

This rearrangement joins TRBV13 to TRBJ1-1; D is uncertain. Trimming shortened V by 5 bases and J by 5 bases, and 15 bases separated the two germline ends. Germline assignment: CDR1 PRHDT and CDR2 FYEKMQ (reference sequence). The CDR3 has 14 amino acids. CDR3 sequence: CASSRQSGLTEAFF. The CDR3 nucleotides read TGTGCCAGCAGCCGCCAATCAGGACTAACTGAAGCTTTCTTT.

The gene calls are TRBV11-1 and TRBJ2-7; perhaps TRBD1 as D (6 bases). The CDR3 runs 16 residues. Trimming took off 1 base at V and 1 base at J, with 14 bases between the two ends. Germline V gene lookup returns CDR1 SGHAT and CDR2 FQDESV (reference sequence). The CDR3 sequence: CASSLVGGQGSYEQYF. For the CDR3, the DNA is TGTGCCAGCAGCTTAGTAGGTGGTCAGGGGTCCTACGAGCAGTACTTC. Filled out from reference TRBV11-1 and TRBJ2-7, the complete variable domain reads EAEVAQSPRYKITEKSQAVAFWCDPISGHATLYWYRQILGQGPELLVQFQDESVVDDSQLPKDRFSAERLKGVDSTLKIQPAELGDSAMYLCASSLVGGQGSYEQYFGPGTRLTVT.

Written as DNA, the CDR3 is TGCACCAGCAGCCAAGAGGGACAGGACCCATCTAGCGGGGGGGCCCAGACGCGTGGTACGCAGTATTTT. This encodes CTSSQEGQDPSSGGAQTRGTQYF. The gene calls are TRBV1 and TRBJ2-3; the DNA was not used to check the table's D call, TRBD2. TRBV1 is described as a pseudogene. This CDR3 spans 23 amino acids.

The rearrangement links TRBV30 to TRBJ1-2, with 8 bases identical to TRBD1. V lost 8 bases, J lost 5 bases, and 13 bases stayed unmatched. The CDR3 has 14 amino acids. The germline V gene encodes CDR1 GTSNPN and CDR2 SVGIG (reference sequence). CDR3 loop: CARTLDRVWYGYTF. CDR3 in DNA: TGTGCCCGGACCTTGGACAGGGTTTGGTATGGCTACACCTTC.

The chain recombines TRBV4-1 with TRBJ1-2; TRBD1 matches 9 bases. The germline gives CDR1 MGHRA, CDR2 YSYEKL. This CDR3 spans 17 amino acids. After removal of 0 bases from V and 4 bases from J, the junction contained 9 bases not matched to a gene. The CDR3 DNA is TGCGCCAGCAGCCAAGAGGGGGGACAGGGTTTAGGCTATGGCTACACCTTC. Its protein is CASSQEGGQGLGYGYTF.

The CDR3 here is CAAIRGGAGGYTF. CDR3 DNA: TGTGCCGCCATACGGGGGGGCGCGGGTGGCTACACCTTC. V gene TRBV6-5 combines with J gene TRBJ1-2; D is possibly TRBD1 (6 bases). The CDR3 contains 13 residues. Germline CDR1 is MNHEY and CDR2 is SVGAGI. V shed 11 bases and J shed 7 bases, with 20 bases lying between them.

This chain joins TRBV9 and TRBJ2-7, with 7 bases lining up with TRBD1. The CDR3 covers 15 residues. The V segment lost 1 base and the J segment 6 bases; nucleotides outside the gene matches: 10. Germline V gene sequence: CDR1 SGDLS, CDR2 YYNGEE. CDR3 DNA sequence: TGTGCCAGCAGCGTAACAGGACAGGCCCTACTCGAGCAGTACTTC. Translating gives CASSVTGQALLEQYF.

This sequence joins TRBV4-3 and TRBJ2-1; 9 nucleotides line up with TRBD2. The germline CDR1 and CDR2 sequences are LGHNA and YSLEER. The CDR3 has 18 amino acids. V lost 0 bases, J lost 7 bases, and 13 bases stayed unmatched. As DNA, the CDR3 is TGCGCCAGCAGCCAAGATCGGGGCGGGCTAGCGGGGTCTAATGAGCAGTTCTTC. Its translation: CASSQDRGGLAGSNEQFF.

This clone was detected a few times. CDR3 bases: TGCAGCGTTGAATATCGGGGGAACACTGAAGCTTTCTTT. Amino acid sequence: CSVEYRGNTEAFF. The chain uses TRBV29-1 and TRBJ1-1; D is unclear. V lost 2 bases, J lost 1 base, and 8 bases lay in between. Germline V gives CDR1 SQVTM, CDR2 ANQGSEA. This CDR3 spans 13 amino acids.

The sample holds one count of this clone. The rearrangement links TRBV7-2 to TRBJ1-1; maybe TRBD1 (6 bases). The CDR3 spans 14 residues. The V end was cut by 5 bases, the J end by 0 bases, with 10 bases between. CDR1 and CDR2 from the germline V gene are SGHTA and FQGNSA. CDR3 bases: TGTGCCAGCAGCGCACAGGGCATGAACACTGAAGCTTTCTTT. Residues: CASSAQGMNTEAFF.

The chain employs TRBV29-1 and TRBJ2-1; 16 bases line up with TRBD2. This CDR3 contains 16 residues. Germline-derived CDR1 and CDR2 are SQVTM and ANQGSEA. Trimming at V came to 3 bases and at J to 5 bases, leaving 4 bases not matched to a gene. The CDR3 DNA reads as TGCAGCGTTGAGGGGACTAGCGGGAGGGGGAACAATGAGCAGTTCTTC. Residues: CSVEGTSGRGNNEQFF.

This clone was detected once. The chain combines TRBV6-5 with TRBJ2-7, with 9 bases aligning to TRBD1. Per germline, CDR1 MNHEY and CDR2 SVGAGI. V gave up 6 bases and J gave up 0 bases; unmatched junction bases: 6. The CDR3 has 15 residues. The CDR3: CASRTGTGSSYEQYF. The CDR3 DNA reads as TGTGCCAGCAGAACCGGGACAGGGAGCTCCTACGAGCAGTACTTC.

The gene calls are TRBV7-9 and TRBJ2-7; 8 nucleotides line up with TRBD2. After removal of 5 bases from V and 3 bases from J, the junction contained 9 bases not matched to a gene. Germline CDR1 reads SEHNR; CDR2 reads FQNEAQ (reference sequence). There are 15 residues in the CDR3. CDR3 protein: CASSGIAGLSYEQYF. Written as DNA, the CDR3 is TGTGCCAGCAGCGGTATAGCGGGGTTAAGCTACGAGCAGTACTTC. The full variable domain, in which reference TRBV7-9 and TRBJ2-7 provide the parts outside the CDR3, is DTGVSQNPRHKITKRGQNVTFRCDPISEHNRLYWYRQTLGQGPEFLTYFQNEAQLEKSRLLSDRFSAERPKGSFSTLEIQRTEQGDSAMYLCASSGIAGLSYEQYFGPGTRLTVT.

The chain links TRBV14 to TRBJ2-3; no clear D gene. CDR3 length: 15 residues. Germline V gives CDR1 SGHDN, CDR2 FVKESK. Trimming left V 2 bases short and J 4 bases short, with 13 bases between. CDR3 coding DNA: TGTGCCAGCAGCCAAACCTATGATCGCGCAGATACGCAGTATTTT. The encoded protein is CASSQTYDRADTQYF. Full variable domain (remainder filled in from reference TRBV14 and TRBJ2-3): EAGVTQFPSHSVIEKGQTVTLRCDPISGHDNLYWYRRVMGKEIKFLLHFVKESKQDESGMPNNRFLAERTGGTYSTLKVQPAELEDSGVYFCASSQTYDRADTQYFGPGTRLTVL.

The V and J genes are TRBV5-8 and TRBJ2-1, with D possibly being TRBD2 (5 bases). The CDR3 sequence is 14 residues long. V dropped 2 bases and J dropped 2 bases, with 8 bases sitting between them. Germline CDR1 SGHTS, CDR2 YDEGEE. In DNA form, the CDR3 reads TGTGCCAGCAGCTTTGGGAGTCCCTACAATGAGCAGTTCTTC. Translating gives CASSFGSPYNEQFF.

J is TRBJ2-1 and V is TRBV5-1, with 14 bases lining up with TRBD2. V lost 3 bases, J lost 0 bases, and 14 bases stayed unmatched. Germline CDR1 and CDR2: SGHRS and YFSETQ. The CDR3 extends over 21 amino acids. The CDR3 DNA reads TGCGCCAGCAGCTCGAAAAATCCGGGACTAGCGGGAGCGAGCTCCTACAATGAGCAGTTCTTC. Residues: CASSSKNPGLAGASSYNEQFF.